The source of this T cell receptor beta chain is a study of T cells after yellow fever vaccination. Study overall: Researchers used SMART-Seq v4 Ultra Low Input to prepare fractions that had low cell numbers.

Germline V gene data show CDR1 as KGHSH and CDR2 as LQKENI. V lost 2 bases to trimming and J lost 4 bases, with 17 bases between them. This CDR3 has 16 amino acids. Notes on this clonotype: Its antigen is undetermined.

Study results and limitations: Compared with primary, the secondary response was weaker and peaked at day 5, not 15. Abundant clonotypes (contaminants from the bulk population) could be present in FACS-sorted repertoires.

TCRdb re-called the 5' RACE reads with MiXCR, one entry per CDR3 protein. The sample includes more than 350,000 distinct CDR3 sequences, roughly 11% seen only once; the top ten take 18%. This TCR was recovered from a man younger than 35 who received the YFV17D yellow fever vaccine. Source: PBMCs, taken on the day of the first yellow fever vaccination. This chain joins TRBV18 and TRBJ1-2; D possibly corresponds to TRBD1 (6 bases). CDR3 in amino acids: CASSPRTKRGTYGYTF. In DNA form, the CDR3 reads TGTGCCAGCTCACCAAGGACAAAAAGGGGGACCTATGGCTACACCTTC.